This T cell receptor beta chain was identified in a study of cytomegalovirus exposure and HLA in healthy donors. The PCR ran on 60 Vbeta and 13 Jbeta primers. Clones were read by immunoSEQ multiplex PCR, and TCRdb kept only the in-frame ones, dropping some. The repertoire has about 65,000 clones, 60% to 80% of them found once; the top ten carry 2.5% to 3.5%. The TCR comes from a man aged 30-40 years in good health and CMV-seronegative. The specimen was PBMCs.

The CDR3 DNA sequence: TGCAGCGTTGCACAGGGAGGGATATATGACACCGGGGAGCTGTTTTTT. Translating it yields CSVAQGGIYDTGELFF. The V call is TRBV29-1, the J call TRBJ2-2; TRBD2 might be the D (7 bases). From germline, CDR1 is SQVTM and CDR2 ANQGSEA. The CDR3 sequence is 16 residues long. Trimming pared 4 bases from V and 3 bases from J, leaving 18 bases between.